This T cell receptor (beta chain) was profiled in a study of cytomegalovirus exposure and HLA in healthy donors. Study-wide results and caveats: There were some public TCRs occurring in many donors, but most TCR sequences were rare. Reportedly, cytomegalovirus status was diagnosed with high sensitivity and specificity.

A word on this clone: Its antigen is undetermined.

The trim removed 4 bases at V and 2 bases at J, leaving 6 bases unmatched. Germline V CDR1 and CDR2: SGDLS, YYNGEE. This CDR3 has 15 amino acids. Sequencing used immunoSEQ multiplex PCR; TCRdb keeps in-frame clones, though not all of them. The sample shows tens of thousands of clones, 85% to 95% of them seen only once. Sequenced material: PBMCs. The chain carries TRBV9 and TRBJ2-3; TRBD2 matches 8 bases. This clonotype originated in a man aged 18 to 29 in good health and CMV-seronegative. Written as DNA, the CDR3 is TGTGCCAGCAGCTTAAGACTAGCGACCACAGATACGCAGTATTTT. Its protein product is CASSLRLATTDTQYF. Full variable domain (outside the CDR3, taken from reference TRBV9 and TRBJ2-3): DSGVTQTPKHLITATGQRVTLRCSPRSGDLSVYWYQQSLDQGLQFLIQYYNGEERAKGNILERFSAQQFPDLHSELNLSSLELGDSALYFCASSLRLATTDTQYFGPGTRLTVL.